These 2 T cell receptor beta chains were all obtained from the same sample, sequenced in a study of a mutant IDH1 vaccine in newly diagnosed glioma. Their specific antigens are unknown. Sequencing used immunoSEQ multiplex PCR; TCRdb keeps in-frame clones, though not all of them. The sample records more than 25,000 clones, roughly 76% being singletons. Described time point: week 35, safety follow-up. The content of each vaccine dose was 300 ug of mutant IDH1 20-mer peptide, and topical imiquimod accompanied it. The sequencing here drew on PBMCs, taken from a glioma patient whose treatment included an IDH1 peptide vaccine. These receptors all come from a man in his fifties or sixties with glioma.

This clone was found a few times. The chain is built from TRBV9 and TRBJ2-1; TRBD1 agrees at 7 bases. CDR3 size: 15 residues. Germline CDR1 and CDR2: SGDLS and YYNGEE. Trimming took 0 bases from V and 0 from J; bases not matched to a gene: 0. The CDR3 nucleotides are TGTGCCAGCAGCGTAGGGGACAGCTCCTACAATGAGCAGTTCTTC. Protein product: CASSVGDSSYNEQFF.

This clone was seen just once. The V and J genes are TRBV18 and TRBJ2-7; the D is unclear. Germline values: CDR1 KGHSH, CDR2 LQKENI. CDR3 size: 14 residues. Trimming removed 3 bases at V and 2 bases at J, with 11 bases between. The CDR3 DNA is TGTGCCAGCTCACCTCCCGGGCCACCCTACGAGCAGTACTTC. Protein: CASSPPGPPYEQYF.